This T cell receptor (beta chain) was documented in a study of PD-1 blockade in classical Hodgkin lymphoma. The study, taken as a whole, reports: Relapsed/refractory patients reportedly had lower baseline diversity than newly diagnosed patients.

This clone was seen more than once but under ten times. Its antigen is currently unknown. Assay used: immunoSEQ multiplex PCR; TCRdb lists only in-frame clones, some missing. The data hold tens of thousands of clones, with around three quarters observed a single time. After autologous stem cell transplantation all patients relapsed, and prior brentuximab vedotin exposure differed between cohorts. Best responses fell into complete response, partial response or progressive disease. The trim removed 5 bases at V and 2 bases at J, leaving 6 bases unmatched. This CDR3 spans 14 amino acids. Germline CDR1 reads SQVTM; CDR2 reads ANQGSEA.

Sample: peripheral blood mononuclear cells (PBMCs), taken before the second cycle of nivolumab. This rearrangement joins TRBV29-1 to TRBJ2-1; 7 bases are shared with TRBD1. This clonotype was obtained from a human donor with classical Hodgkin lymphoma. CDR3 residues: CSVLGQGAYNEQFF. The CDR3 DNA reads TGCAGCGTTTTAGGCCAGGGGGCCTACAATGAGCAGTTCTTC.